This TCR beta chain stems from a study of T cell responses to AZD1222 COVID-19 vaccine. The study, taken as a whole, reports: Epitopes outside B.1.351 and B.1.1.7 mutated regions reportedly drew nearly half of spike TCRs. The study sampled repertoires only after the peak T cell response. Compared with day 0, the breadth and depth of the Spike-specific TCR repertoire rose significantly after two doses of AZD1222. The donors showed a predominance of white British ancestry and of females, with possible underestimation of clonal diversity.

Worth noting for this clone: Its target is not known.

V lost 0 bases and J lost 4, with 7 bases in between. Germline-derived CDR1 and CDR2 are LNHDA and SQIVND (reference sequence). CDR3 size: 14 residues. Only in-frame clones appear in the TCRdb table, and some are missing; sequencing was by immunoSEQ multiplex PCR. The sample shows tens of thousands of clones, 89% of them seen only once. The source material was peripheral blood, sampled 28 days after the second AZD1222 dose. The chain joins TRBV19 to TRBJ1-5; D is undetermined. The TCR sequence derives from an adult who received the AZD1222 COVID-19 vaccine. The CDR3 protein is CASSIDNGNQPQHF. CDR3 nucleotides: TGTGCCAGTAGTATAGATAATGGAAATCAGCCCCAGCATTTT.